This T cell receptor (beta chain) was found in a study of T-cell memory formation after mild COVID-19. This clonotype was seen a handful of times. The CDR3 sequence is 15 residues long. V lost 2 bases to trimming and J lost 8 bases, with 15 bases between them. Germline V gives CDR1 ENHRY, CDR2 SYGVKD. Via MiXCR, TCRdb re-called the 5' RACE reads, giving one row per CDR3 protein. The data hold about 450,000 distinct CDR3 sequences, with under 25% observed a single time. Sequences were obtained from PBMCs or a T cell subset sorted from them (not recorded which). The clonotype comes from an adult woman who had mild COVID-19 (a few samples of this study predate the infection). Cell type and time point are not known. V is TRBV10-3 and J is TRBJ1-4; D remains ambiguous. The chain's CDR3 is CAISEDRNPREKLFF. Written as DNA, the CDR3 is TGTGCCATCAGTGAGGATCGGAATCCCAGAGAAAAACTGTTTTTT.